The 3 T cell receptor beta chains presented below share a single source sample, sequenced in a study of response to subunit inactivated influenza vaccine. TCRdb re-called the RT-PCR reads through MiXCR, storing one row per CDR3 protein. This table holds around 480,000 distinct CDR3 sequences, about a tenth found once. Sequencing used PBMCs from blood, obtained 35 to 45 days after vaccination. The receptor source for this set is a man aged 50 to 60 who received an inactivated influenza vaccine.

Ten or more counts support this clonotype. The chain employs TRBV6-2 or TRBV6-3 and TRBJ2-1; TRBD2 agrees at 7 bases. This CDR3 is 18 amino acids long. J was trimmed by 0 bases and V by 2 bases; bases with no gene match: 10. Germline CDR1 MNHEY, CDR2 SVGEGT. The CDR3 coding sequence is TGTGCCAGCAGTTACGGCCTAGCGGCTAGGAGCTCCTACAATGAGCAGTTCTTC. Translated: CASSYGLAARSSYNEQFF.

As to this clonotype: Here the CDR3 omits its conserved ending phenylalanine or tryptophan, so a read error is the likely source. No DNA is shown, since the ends of the CDR3 on it are uncertain; the CDR3 is the one TCRdb lists. V is TRBV10-1 and J is TRBJ2-1; the listed D gene, TRBD2, was not tested against the DNA. The CDR3 region is 13 residues in length, termini included. The germline gives CDR1 WNHNN, CDR2 SYGVQD (reference sequence). CDR3 region: CASSTKDRGGPLT.

This clonotype showed up just a few times. V is TRBV6-1 and J is TRBJ2-3; TRBD1 is a possible D gene (5 bases). Germline lookup yields CDR1 MNHNS and CDR2 SASEGT. V gave up 7 bases and J gave up 1 base, with 12 bases separating them. The CDR3 loop spans 14 amino acids. The CDR3 loop is CASIRDRGTDTQYF. The CDR3 nucleotides are TGTGCCAGCATCCGAGACAGAGGCACAGATACGCAGTATTTT.